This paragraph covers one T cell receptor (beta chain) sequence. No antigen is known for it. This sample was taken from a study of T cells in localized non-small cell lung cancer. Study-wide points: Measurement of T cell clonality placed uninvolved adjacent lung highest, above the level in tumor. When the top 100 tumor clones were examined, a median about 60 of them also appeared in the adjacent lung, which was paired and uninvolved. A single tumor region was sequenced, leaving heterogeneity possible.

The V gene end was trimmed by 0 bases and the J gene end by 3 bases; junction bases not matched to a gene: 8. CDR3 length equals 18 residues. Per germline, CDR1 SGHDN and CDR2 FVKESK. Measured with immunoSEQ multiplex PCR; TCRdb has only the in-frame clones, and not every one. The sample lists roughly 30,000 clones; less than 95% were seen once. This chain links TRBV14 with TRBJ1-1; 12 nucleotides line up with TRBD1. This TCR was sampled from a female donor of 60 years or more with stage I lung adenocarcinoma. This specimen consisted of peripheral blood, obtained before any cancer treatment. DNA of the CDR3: TGTGCCAGCAGCCAAGATGGGGACAGGGGGCGCGGGGACACTGAAGCTTTCTTT. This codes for CASSQDGDRGRGDTEAFF.